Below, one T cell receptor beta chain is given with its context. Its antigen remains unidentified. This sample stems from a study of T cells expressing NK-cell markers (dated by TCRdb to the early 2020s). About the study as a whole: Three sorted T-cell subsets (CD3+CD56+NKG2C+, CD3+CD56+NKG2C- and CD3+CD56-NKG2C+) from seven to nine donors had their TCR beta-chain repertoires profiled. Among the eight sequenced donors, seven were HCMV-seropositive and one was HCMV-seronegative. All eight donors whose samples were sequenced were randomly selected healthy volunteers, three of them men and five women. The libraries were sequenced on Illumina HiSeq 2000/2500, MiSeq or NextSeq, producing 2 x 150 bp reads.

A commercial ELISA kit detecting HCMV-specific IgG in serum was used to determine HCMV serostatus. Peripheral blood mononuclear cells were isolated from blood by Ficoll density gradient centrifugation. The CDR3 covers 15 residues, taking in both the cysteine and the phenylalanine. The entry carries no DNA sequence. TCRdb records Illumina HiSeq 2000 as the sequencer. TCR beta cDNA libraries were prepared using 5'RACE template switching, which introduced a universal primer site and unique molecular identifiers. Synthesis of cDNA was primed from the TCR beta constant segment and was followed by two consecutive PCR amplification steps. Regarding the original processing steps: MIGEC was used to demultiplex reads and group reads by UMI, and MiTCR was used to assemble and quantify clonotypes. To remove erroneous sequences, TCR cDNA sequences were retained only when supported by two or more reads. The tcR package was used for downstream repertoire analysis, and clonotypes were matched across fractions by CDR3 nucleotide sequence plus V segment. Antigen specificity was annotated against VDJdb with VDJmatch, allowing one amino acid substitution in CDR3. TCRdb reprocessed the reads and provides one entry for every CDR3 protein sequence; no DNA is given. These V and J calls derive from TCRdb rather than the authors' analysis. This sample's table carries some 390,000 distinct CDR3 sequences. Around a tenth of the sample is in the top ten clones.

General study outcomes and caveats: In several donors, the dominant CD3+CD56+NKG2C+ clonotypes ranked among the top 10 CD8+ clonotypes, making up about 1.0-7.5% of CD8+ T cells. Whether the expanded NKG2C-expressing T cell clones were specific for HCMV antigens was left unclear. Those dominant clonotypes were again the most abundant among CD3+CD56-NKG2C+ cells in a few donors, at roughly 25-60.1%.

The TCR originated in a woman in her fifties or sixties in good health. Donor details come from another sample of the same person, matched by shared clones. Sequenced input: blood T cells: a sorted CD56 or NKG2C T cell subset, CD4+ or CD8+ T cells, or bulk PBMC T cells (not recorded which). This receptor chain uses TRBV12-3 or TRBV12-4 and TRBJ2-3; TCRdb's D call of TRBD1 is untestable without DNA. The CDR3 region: CATSTSGGGTDTQYF.